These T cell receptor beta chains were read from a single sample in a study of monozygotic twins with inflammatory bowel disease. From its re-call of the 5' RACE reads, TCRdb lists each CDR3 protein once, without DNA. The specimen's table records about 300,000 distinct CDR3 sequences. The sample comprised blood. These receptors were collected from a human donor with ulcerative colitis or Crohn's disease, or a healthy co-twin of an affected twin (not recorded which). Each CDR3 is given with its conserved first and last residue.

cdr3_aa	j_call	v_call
CASSVQGLNYNEQFF	TRBJ2-1	TRBV9
CASSQVGAVSYEQYF	TRBJ2-7	TRBV4-3
CASSRLPGEQFF	TRBJ2-1	TRBV14
CASSLVTGALNEQFF	TRBJ2-1	TRBV7-2
CSARDRAGVRMGEQFF	TRBJ2-1	TRBV20-1
CASRPGGGIYGTQYF	TRBJ2-3	TRBV7-9
CASKQTRNSYEQYF	TRBJ2-7	TRBV7-2
CSGGGRAFGNEQFF	TRBJ2-1	TRBV20-1
CSARSGVDTEAFF	TRBJ1-1	TRBV29-1
CASSLGQEVQETQYF	TRBJ2-5	TRBV7-9
CSAIRTRQVDIGTGELFF	TRBJ2-2	TRBV20-1
CSAARDQYGYTF	TRBJ1-2	TRBV20-1
CSARVNRAATNTGELFF	TRBJ2-2	TRBV20-1
CASSPTDWADTQYF	TRBJ2-3	TRBV9
CASRPSGTYFEAFF	TRBJ1-1	TRBV6-2/TRBV6-3
CASSRSLELVNEQFF	TRBJ2-1	TRBV18
CAWSTSGSYEQYF	TRBJ2-7	TRBV30
CASSQAANEQFF	TRBJ2-1	TRBV12-3/TRBV12-4
CSADVGLAKNIQYF	TRBJ2-4	TRBV20-1
CASSVPYSGNEQFF	TRBJ2-1	TRBV5-6
CASSLDIRAYEQFF	TRBJ2-1	TRBV7-9
CASSRTGTGANEQYF	TRBJ2-7	TRBV11-2
CASSYNPWSNQPQHF	TRBJ1-5	TRBV6-2/TRBV6-3
CSAREPSYGWDTQYF	TRBJ2-3	TRBV20-1
CASSLVVFTDTQYF	TRBJ2-3	TRBV7-2
CASSLASARGAATYEQYF	TRBJ2-7	TRBV5-1
CSAIHGLSLYEQYF	TRBJ2-7	TRBV20-1
CASSQLLQTEAFF	TRBJ1-1	TRBV14
CATTKRAPPLSEQYF	TRBJ2-7	TRBV2
CASSGLALGTGELFF	TRBJ2-2	TRBV12-3/TRBV12-4
CASSGAGGYNEQFF	TRBJ2-1	TRBV6-1
CASSPGIGDYEQYF	TRBJ2-7	TRBV3-1
CASGPLGGRAKNIQYF	TRBJ2-4	TRBV12-5
CASSQYAGTLYNEQFF	TRBJ2-1	TRBV14
CASSQSGEAFF	TRBJ1-1	TRBV3-1
CASRDFSVGELFF	TRBJ2-2	TRBV6-4
CASSQDRTGFGTNEKLFF	TRBJ1-4	TRBV4-3
CSVQPGDPGWSTDTQYF	TRBJ2-3	TRBV29-1
CASSQETAGSSYEQYF	TRBJ2-7	TRBV4-3
CASSYTHVADTQYF	TRBJ2-3	TRBV12-3/TRBV12-4
CASSPGQGNTGELFF	TRBJ2-2	TRBV5-1